These T cell receptor beta chains were read from a single sample in a study of Ad26.COV2.S vaccination and SARS-CoV-2 variants. TCRdb keeps only in-frame clones here, not all; method: immunoSEQ multiplex PCR. This table holds around 310,000 clones, roughly 88% found once. The input for sequencing was peripheral blood, taken in a trial of Ad26.COV2.S vaccine versus placebo. The source is a person between 18 and 65 years old who received the Ad26.COV2.S COVID-19 vaccine or a placebo. Each CDR3 is given with its conserved first and last residue. D genes are given only for firm matches. The listing skips clone size in some rows; elsewhere it reads once, few, many or a size class.

len	d_gene	j_gene	abundance	v_gene	CDR3aa	CDR3nt
14	.	TRBJ1-1	.	TRBV5-5	CASSLSGLNTEAFF	TGTGCCAGCAGCTTGTCCGGATTGAACACTGAAGCTTTCTTT
18	TRBD1	TRBJ2-1	few	TRBV7-9	CASSTKRIDRAGEDEQFF	TGTGCCAGCAGCACCAAGAGAATAGACAGGGCTGGAGAGGATGAGCAGTTCTTC
12	TRBD2	TRBJ2-7	.	TRBV7-2	CASGAGAYEQYF	TGTGCCAGCGGAGCGGGGGCGTACGAGCAGTACTTC
15	.	TRBJ1-1	.	TRBV18	CASSPDTAPATEAFF	TGTGCCAGCTCACCGGATACAGCTCCCGCCACTGAAGCTTTCTTT
16	.	TRBJ1-4	.	TRBV7-9	CASSATGFTTNEKLFF	TGTGCCAGCAGCGCCACAGGGTTCACCACTAATGAAAAACTGTTTTTT
14	.	TRBJ2-5	.	TRBV6-2/TRBV6-3	CASSYVRGAETQYF	TGTGCCAGCAGTTACGTCCGGGGTGCAGAGACCCAGTACTTC
11	.	TRBJ2-7	.	TRBV29-1	CSAATSYEQYF	TGCAGCGCTGCAACCTCCTACGAGCAGTACTTC
14	.	TRBJ1-1	.	TRBV21-1	CASSYYRGDTEAFF	TGTGCCAGCAGCTACTACAGGGGGGACACTGAAGCTTTCTTT
15	TRBD2	TRBJ2-3	.	TRBV27	CASSAGTSGADTQYF	TGTGCCAGCAGTGCCGGGACTAGCGGGGCGGATACGCAGTATTTT
15	.	TRBJ1-2	.	TRBV19	CASSNPLLNRGGYTF	TGTGCCAGTAGTAACCCCTTACTCAATCGGGGTGGCTACACCTTC
18	TRBD2	TRBJ2-1	.	TRBV27	CASSLGRPGGESYNEQFF	TGTGCCAGCAGTTTGGGTCGCCCCGGGGGGGAATCGTACAATGAGCAGTTCTTC
13	.	TRBJ1-2	once	TRBV7-2	CASSFEAIYGYTF	TGTGCCAGCAGCTTCGAGGCGATCTATGGCTACACCTTC
14	.	TRBJ2-5	.	TRBV28	CASSFSAGPVAQYF	TGTGCCAGCAGTTTTTCGGCGGGGCCAGTGGCCCAGTACTTC
18	.	TRBJ2-2	.	TRBV27	CASTFSRRGSRNTGELFF	TGTGCCAGCACCTTCTCACGGAGGGGATCGAGAAACACCGGGGAGCTGTTTTTT
15	.	TRBJ1-3	.	TRBV9	CASSVAMGSGNTIYF	TGTGCCAGCAGCGTAGCTATGGGGTCTGGAAACACCATATATTTT
13	.	TRBJ2-2	.	TRBV5-4	CASSLRVVGELFF	TGTGCCAGCAGCTTAAGGGTGGTTGGGGAGCTGTTTTTT
15	.	TRBJ1-2	.	TRBV27	CASSLSPNNGPGYTF	TGTGCCAGCAGTTTATCCCCCAATAACGGACCTGGCTACACCTTC
13	TRBD2	TRBJ2-1	.	TRBV7-6	CASSPGGTDEQFF	TGTGCCAGCAGCCCCGGGGGGACCGATGAGCAGTTCTTC
19	TRBD1	TRBJ1-5	.	TRBV19	CASSLTTGGGLYSNQPQHF	TGTGCCAGTAGTCTCACCACAGGGGGGGGGCTTTATAGCAATCAGCCCCAGCATTTT
16	.	TRBJ1-4	.	TRBV6-2/TRBV6-3	CASSYSQHGANEKLFF	TGTGCCAGCAGTTACAGCCAACACGGCGCTAATGAAAAACTGTTTTTT
12	.	TRBJ1-2	.	TRBV12-3/TRBV12-4	CASGMGGHGYTF	TGTGCCAGCGGAATGGGCGGTCATGGCTACACCTTC
18	TRBD1	TRBJ1-2	.	TRBV5-3	CARSSQTRGQGVRYGYTF	TGTGCCAGAAGCTCACAAACAAGGGGACAGGGAGTACGGTATGGCTACACCTTC
14	.	TRBJ1-2	.	TRBV6-1	CASSEIPGANGYTF	TGTGCCAGCAGTGAAATTCCAGGGGCTAACGGCTACACCTTC
15	TRBD2	TRBJ2-3	.	TRBV19	CASSIRAGGADTQYF	TGTGCCAGTAGTATCAGGGCGGGAGGCGCAGATACGCAGTATTTT
15	.	TRBJ2-2	.	TRBV9	CASSETGATTGELFF	TGTGCCAGCAGCGAGACCGGGGCTACTACCGGGGAGCTGTTTTTT
14	.	TRBJ2-3	.	TRBV9	CASSPPTGVDTQYF	TGTGCCAGCAGTCCTCCTACAGGAGTAGATACGCAGTATTTT
13	.	TRBJ1-1	.	TRBV4-3	CASSQDRAREAFF	TGCGCCAGCAGCCAAGATCGGGCCAGAGAAGCTTTCTTT
14	.	TRBJ2-1	few	TRBV3-1/TRBV3-2	CASSQDTTVHEQFF	TGTGCCAGCAGCCAAGATACCACCGTACATGAGCAGTTCTTC
14	TRBD2	TRBJ2-1	.	TRBV6-4	CASSEASGSNEQFF	TGTGCCAGCAGTGAAGCTAGCGGGAGCAATGAGCAGTTCTTC
17	.	TRBJ2-2	once	TRBV7-2	CASSLLGSVANTGELFF	TGTGCCAGCAGCTTACTGGGGTCGGTTGCGAACACCGGGGAGCTGTTTTTT
17	TRBD2	TRBJ2-5	.	TRBV11-2	CASSLDRFRGGEETQYF	TGTGCCAGCAGCTTAGATCGCTTTCGGGGGGGAGAAGAGACCCAGTACTTC
15	.	TRBJ1-2	.	TRBV4-3	CASSQDLWGANGYTF	TGCGCCAGCAGCCAAGATTTATGGGGGGCGAATGGCTACACCTTC
12	.	TRBJ1-1	.	TRBV19	CASSNRGGPAFF	TGTGCCAGTAGTAATCGCGGGGGGCCGGCTTTCTTT
15	.	TRBJ1-1	.	TRBV6-6	CASTPNPWIEGKAFF	TGTGCCAGCACTCCGAACCCGTGGATCGAAGGGAAAGCTTTCTTT
17	.	TRBJ2-3	.	TRBV7-2	CASSLALTSTSTDTQYF	TGTGCCAGCAGCTTAGCGCTTACTAGCACGAGCACAGATACGCAGTATTTT
12	.	TRBJ2-3	.	TRBV18	CASSPELYTQYF	TGTGCCAGCTCACCAGAACTCTATACGCAGTATTTT
17	.	TRBJ2-3	.	TRBV3-1/TRBV3-2	CASSHPIGSGGTDTQYF	TGTGCCAGCAGCCATCCTATCGGGAGTGGAGGGACAGATACGCAGTATTTT
15	TRBD1	TRBJ2-2	.	TRBV27	CASTKQGPLTGELFF	TGTGCCAGCACGAAACAGGGGCCCCTCACCGGGGAGCTGTTTTTT
14	.	TRBJ2-2	.	TRBV7-2	CASSSDPPTGELFF	TGTGCCAGCAGCTCGGATCCCCCCACCGGGGAGCTGTTTTTT
14	TRBD1	TRBJ2-2	.	TRBV29-1	CSVAGQGKAGELFF	TGCAGCGTCGCGGGACAGGGGAAAGCCGGGGAGCTGTTTTTT
19	TRBD1	TRBJ1-2	.	TRBV4-1	CASSQVSGTGDSRGYGYTF	TGCGCCAGCAGCCAAGTCTCCGGGACAGGGGATTCTCGCGGCTATGGCTACACCTTC
13	.	TRBJ1-5	.	TRBV6-6	CASSLGVGQPQHF	TGTGCCAGCAGTTTAGGGGTAGGTCAGCCCCAGCATTTT
10	.	TRBJ1-2	.	TRBV2	CARRFSGYTF	TGTGCCAGGCGCTTTAGTGGCTACACCTTC
12	.	TRBJ2-1	.	TRBV11-3	CASSGIYNEQFF	TGTGCCAGCAGCGGAATCTACAATGAGCAGTTCTTC
17	TRBD1	TRBJ1-1	.	TRBV5-4	CASSPYNNGTGDMGAFF	TGTGCCAGCAGCCCGTATAACAATGGGACAGGGGACATGGGAGCTTTCTTT
16	.	TRBJ2-7	.	TRBV7-9	CASSLQTQLTSYEQYF	TGTGCCAGCAGCCTGCAGACTCAGCTCACCTCCTACGAGCAGTACTTC
13	.	TRBJ1-2	.	TRBV19	CASSRDVWDGYTF	TGTGCCAGTAGTAGGGACGTATGGGATGGCTACACCTTC
18	TRBD2	TRBJ2-5	.	TRBV28	CASSFRLSGRYLQETQYF	TGTGCCAGCAGTTTCCGTTTAAGCGGGAGGTACCTCCAAGAGACCCAGTACTTC
14	.	TRBJ1-5	.	TRBV5-1	CASSQGGENQPQHF	TGCGCCAGCAGCCAAGGAGGGGAGAATCAGCCCCAGCATTTT
14	.	TRBJ2-5	.	TRBV11-2	CASSLELLKETQYF	TGTGCCAGCAGCTTAGAACTCCTCAAAGAGACCCAGTACTTC
15	TRBD1	TRBJ1-4	.	TRBV5-4	CASSSHDRVYEKLFF	TGTGCCAGCAGCTCCCACGACAGGGTATATGAAAAACTGTTTTTT
12	.	TRBJ1-5	.	TRBV6-2/TRBV6-3	CASSYSWQPQHF	TGTGCCAGCAGTTACTCGTGGCAGCCCCAGCATTTT